The source of this TCR beta chain is a study of blood T cells in healthy people across ages. Findings of the study overall: Estimated diversity across one million T cells was deemed an underestimate.

A word on this clonotype: Its antigen is still unknown.

The CDR3 contains 15 residues. Per the germline V gene, CDR1 is SGDLS and CDR2 is YYNGEE. Primed by a sample-barcoded 5' primer and a J-beta primer mix, a second PCR proceeded for about 6 to 11 cycles. From each sample, at least 3 million paired-end reads containing CDR3 were obtained. TCRdb analysed the 5' RACE reads with MiXCR anew, one entry per CDR3 protein. The table shows 800,000 to 950,000 distinct CDR3 sequences, with 35% to 40% occurring only once. Sequencing was done on a sample of blood. This clonotype was sampled from a man between 18 and 35 years old in good health. The chain joins TRBV9 to TRBJ2-7; 10 nucleotides align to TRBD1. The J call may be in error: the DNA end matches TRBJ2-5 better. The CDR3 nucleotides are TGTGCCAGCAGCCCGGGACAGGGGCAGCAAGAGACCCAGTACTTC. Translation: CASSPGQGQQETQYF.